Each of the 20 T cell receptor beta chains below was sequenced from the same sample in a study of shared clonotypes between healthy human individuals. CD8 cells regarded as naive lacked CD45RO, were positively chosen for CCR7, and omitted terminally differentiated effector memory CD45RA+ cells. The method was immunoSEQ multiplex PCR; TCRdb's version includes in-frame clones alone and lacks a portion of them. The sample contains hundreds of thousands of clones, 96% of which appear only once. The material sequenced was naive CD8+ T cells sorted from blood. The receptor source for this set is a man under 40 in good health.

V gene TRBV4-1 combines with J gene TRBJ2-7; 7 bases are a match to TRBD1. The CDR3 loop spans 15 amino acids. The junction had 8 bases not matched to a gene; V was cut back by 2 bases and J by 4 bases. The germline V gene encodes CDR1 MGHRA and CDR2 YSYEKL. CDR3 in amino acids: CASSQQQGLRYEQYF. CDR3 DNA sequence: TGCGCCAGCAGCCAACAACAGGGGCTCCGGTACGAGCAGTACTTC.

The chain uses TRBV27 and TRBJ2-4; 10 positions match TRBD1. The germline gives CDR1 MNHEY, CDR2 SMNVEV (reference sequence). The CDR3 runs 17 residues. V was clipped by 6 bases and J by 0 bases; unmatched bases: 8. The CDR3 sequence: CASSPDRGSLAKNIQYF. The CDR3 DNA follows: TGTGCCAGCAGCCCGGACAGGGGGTCTCTAGCCAAAAACATTCAGTACTTC.

The chain carries TRBV11-2 and TRBJ2-1; 10 bases match TRBD1. V lost 8 bases and J lost 8; bases outside the gene matches: 9. This CDR3 is built from 14 residues. Germline V gene sequence: CDR1 SGHAT, CDR2 FQNNGV. Here the CDR3 reads CASCQGQGYYEQFF. DNA for the CDR3: TGTGCCAGCTGTCAGGGACAGGGGTATTATGAGCAGTTCTTC.

DNA for the CDR3: TGCGCCAGCAGCCAAGCGGAGGATTACGAGCAGTACTTC. It encodes CASSQAEDYEQYF. The chain employs TRBV4-1 and TRBJ2-7; TRBD2 is a possible D gene (5 bases). CDR3 length: 13 residues. The germline CDR1 and CDR2 sequences are MGHRA and YSYEKL. Trimming pared 1 base from V and 4 bases from J, leaving 8 bases between.

This chain joins TRBV5-6 and TRBJ1-2, with D uncertain. Trimming took 4 bases from V and 4 from J, leaving 14 bases between them. The CDR3 contains 14 residues. Germline lookup yields CDR1 SGHDT and CDR2 YYEEEE. The CDR3 DNA reads TGTGCCAGCAGCCCCCCGGGAGATTTCTATGGCTACACCTTC. Translated, it gives CASSPPGDFYGYTF.

This clone was counted a single time. The rearrangement links TRBV11-2 to TRBJ1-1, with a possible D match to TRBD1 (5 bases). Between the trimmed V and J ends, which lost 5 bases and 8 bases, there was a span of 12 bases. CDR3 length: 12 residues. CDR1 is SGHAT, CDR2 FQNNGV, per germline. This CDR3 reads CASSPLDNEAFF. The CDR3 DNA sequence: TGTGCCAGCAGCCCACTGGACAACGAAGCTTTCTTT.

This rearrangement joins TRBV5-1 to TRBJ2-5, with 12 bases that match TRBD1. V lost 4 bases to trimming and J lost 5 bases; unmatched junction nucleotides: 6. The germline CDR1 and CDR2 sequences are SGHRS and YFSETQ. CDR3 length: 15 amino acids. CDR3: CASSTGTGGFETQYF. Here the CDR3 DNA reads TGCGCCAGCAGCACCGGGACAGGGGGCTTTGAGACCCAGTACTTC.

With regard to this clone: This CDR3 is also generated by other DNA sequences in the sample. The chain is built from TRBV7-9 and TRBJ2-5, with 10 bases lining up with TRBD1. Per germline, CDR1 SEHNR and CDR2 FQNEAQ (reference sequence). Trimming cost V 3 bases and J 5 bases; bases outside gene matches: 0. The CDR3 contains 13 residues. This chain's CDR3 is CASSLTGGETQYF. In nucleotides, the CDR3 is TGTGCCAGCAGCTTGACAGGGGGCGAGACCCAGTACTTC.

The rearrangement joins TRBV29-1 to TRBJ2-3; D possibly corresponds to TRBD1 (6 bases). This CDR3 has 16 residues. Germline V lookup: CDR1 SQVTM, CDR2 ANQGSEA. The V gene lost 2 bases and the J gene lost 8 bases, with 23 bases spanning the gap. The chain's CDR3 is CSVERMGHKAVGTQYF. The CDR3 region has the DNA TGCAGCGTTGAAAGGATGGGACATAAGGCGGTGGGTACGCAGTATTTT.

This sequence joins TRBV7-3 and TRBJ2-7, with TRBD2 as a possible D gene (5 bases). V dropped 5 bases and J dropped 2 bases, with 19 bases sitting between them. The germline V gene encodes CDR1 SGHTA and CDR2 FQGTGA. This CDR3 has 16 residues. The CDR3 bases are TGTGCCAGCAGCCCCGAGGGCGGGCTGGGGACCTACGAGCAGTACTTC. Translation gives CASSPEGGLGTYEQYF.

Notes on this clone: Other nucleotide sequences from this sample produce the same CDR3. CDR3 DNA: TGTGCCAGCAGGGCAGGGGGCACTGAAGCTTTCTTT. Amino acids: CASRAGGTEAFF. This rearrangement joins TRBV27 to TRBJ1-1; 7 positions match TRBD1. The V gene end was trimmed by 6 bases and the J gene end by 4 bases; junction bases not matched to a gene: 2. The CDR3 is 12 amino acids. Per germline, CDR1 MNHEY and CDR2 SMNVEV (reference sequence).

This chain joins TRBV7-9 and TRBJ2-5; TRBD2 agrees at 13 bases. Germline V gene sequence: CDR1 SEHNR, CDR2 FQNEAQ (reference sequence). J lost 2 bases, V lost 4 bases, and 4 bases had no gene match. CDR3 length equals 16 residues. CDR3 in DNA: TGTGCCAGCAGCTCCCGGGGACTAGCGGGACAAGAGACCCAGTACTTC. Its translation is CASSSRGLAGQETQYF.

J is TRBJ2-7 and V is TRBV7-6, with unresolved D. Germline CDR1 reads SGHVS; CDR2 reads FNYEAQ. The CDR3 sequence is 14 residues long. V lost 5 bases and J 5 bases, leaving 16 bases between the germline ends. Here the CDR3 DNA reads TGTGCCAGCAGCCAAGGCCTTGAAGGCCACGAGCAGTACTTC. It encodes CASSQGLEGHEQYF.

To note about this clone: Other nucleotide sequences in the sample specify the same CDR3. This chain uses TRBV29-1 with TRBJ2-7; 7 positions agree with TRBD1. The germline CDR1 and CDR2 sequences are SQVTM and ANQGSEA. Trimming removed 1 base from V and 0 bases from J; junction bases left unmatched: 3. The CDR3 consists of 14 residues. CDR3 amino acids: CSVEGAGGSYEQYF. In nucleotides, the CDR3 is TGCAGCGTTGAAGGGGCAGGGGGCTCCTACGAGCAGTACTTC.

The chain links TRBV7-3 to TRBJ2-7; TRBD1 aligns across 9 bases. Per the germline V gene, CDR1 is SGHTA and CDR2 is FQGTGA. The CDR3 contains 15 residues. V lost 0 bases and J lost 4; bases outside the gene matches: 4. The CDR3 coding sequence is TGTGCCAGCAGCTTAACCTTGGGACAGGGTTACGAGCAGTACTTC. It is translated as CASSLTLGQGYEQYF. The whole variable domain, filled in from reference TRBV7-3 and TRBJ2-7, reads GAGVSQTPSNKVTEKGKYVELRCDPISGHTALYWYRQSLGQGPEFLIYFQGTGAADDSGLPNDRFFAVRPEGSVSTLKIQRTERGDSAVYLCASSLTLGQGYEQYFGPGTRLTVT.

This clone showed up just once. The chain uses TRBV14 and TRBJ2-1; 9 nucleotides align to TRBD2. V gave up 7 bases and J gave up 10 bases; unmatched junction bases: 14. This CDR3 contains 15 residues. Germline V gene sequence: CDR1 SGHDN, CDR2 FVKESK. CDR3 sequence: CASKDRTSAWEEQFF. CDR3 nucleotide sequence: TGTGCCAGCAAGGACAGGACTAGCGCCTGGGAAGAGCAGTTCTTC.

The chain uses TRBV7-8 and TRBJ1-4, with 10 bases that match TRBD1. V was pared by 2 bases and J by 5 bases, with 11 bases of the junction left unmatched. Germline CDR1 SGHVS, CDR2 FQNEAQ. This CDR3 comprises 18 residues. CDR3 DNA: TGTGCCAGCAGCTTACCCAGGACAGGGGGAAATCCCAATGAAAAACTGTTTTTT. Encoded protein: CASSLPRTGGNPNEKLFF. Together with reference TRBV7-8 and TRBJ1-4, the CDR3 gives the full variable domain: GAGVSQSPRYKVAKRGQDVALRCDPISGHVSLFWYQQALGQGPEFLTYFQNEAQLDKSGLPSDRFFAERPEGSVSTLKIQRTQQEDSAVYLCASSLPRTGGNPNEKLFFGSGTQLSVL.

J is TRBJ1-2 and V is TRBV7-2, with a possible D match to TRBD1 (6 bases). CDR3 size: 18 residues. Trimming shortened V by 0 bases and J by 3 bases, and 20 bases separated the two germline ends. CDR1 SGHTA and CDR2 FQGNSA come from the germline V gene. CDR3 bases: TGTGCCAGCAGCTTAGCGAGACGAGGGGGGGTATTTCACTATGGCTACACCTTC. Protein sequence: CASSLARRGGVFHYGYTF. Supplemented by reference TRBV7-2 and TRBJ1-2, the full variable domain reads GAGVSQSPSNKVTEKGKDVELRCDPISGHTALYWYRQSLGQGLEFLIYFQGNSAPDKSGLPSDRFSAERTGGSVSTLTIQRTQQEDSAVYLCASSLARRGGVFHYGYTFGSGTRLTVV.

V usage is TRBV15 and J usage is TRBJ1-4, with D perhaps matching TRBD1 (6 bases). Trimming took off 0 bases at V and 8 bases at J, with 16 bases between the two ends. The germline gives CDR1 LNHNV, CDR2 YYDKDF (reference sequence). CDR3 size: 16 residues. The CDR3 loop is CATSRDLVGAGEKLFF. CDR3 DNA: TGTGCCACCAGCAGAGATCTCGTGGGGGCCGGGGAAAAACTGTTTTTT.

The V gene is TRBV9, the J gene TRBJ2-7; 9 positions match TRBD2. The germline CDR1 and CDR2 sequences are SGDLS and YYNGEE. V was clipped by 1 base and J by 1 base; unmatched bases: 0. The CDR3 is made up of 14 amino acids. The CDR3 reads CASSVLAGSYEQYF. The CDR3 nucleotides are TGTGCCAGCAGCGTACTAGCGGGGTCCTACGAGCAGTACTTC. Filled out from reference TRBV9 and TRBJ2-7, the complete variable domain reads DSGVTQTPKHLITATGQRVTLRCSPRSGDLSVYWYQQSLDQGLQFLIQYYNGEERAKGNILERFSAQQFPDLHSELNLSSLELGDSALYFCASSVLAGSYEQYFGPGTRLTVT.